The sequence of this T cell receptor beta chain was determined in a study of T cells in Graves' hyperthyroidism and ophthalmopathy. Amplified TCR beta CDR3 regions came from RNA transcripts. When the TCR CDR3 underwent first-round RT-PCR, the HTBI primer set was used. TCRdb re-called the multiplex PCR reads through MiXCR, storing one row per CDR3 protein. The sample records roughly 570,000 distinct CDR3 sequences, 15% to 19% being singletons. V gave up 2 bases and J gave up 2 bases, with 10 bases separating them. This CDR3 region has 15 residues. The V gene's germline CDR1 is MDHEN and CDR2 SYDVKM. A note on this clonotype: The antigen remains undetermined.

General observations from the study: Most clonotypes expanded in thyroid above 0.001 were likewise present in blood.

Clinical symptoms, serum thyroxine, TRAb, thyroid ultrasound and orbital computed tomography established diagnosis. The V gene is TRBV28, the J gene TRBJ1-3; possible D gene TRBD1, 6 bases. This sequence was found in a woman aged 25 to 39 with Graves' hyperthyroidism. The sequenced sample was blood. CDR3 DNA sequence: TGTGCCAGCAGTTTAACAGGGATGGCTGGAAACACCATATATTTT. Protein product: CASSLTGMAGNTIYF.